These T cell receptor beta chains were read from a single sample in a study of beta chain features in type 1 diabetes. The method was immunoSEQ multiplex PCR; TCRdb's version includes in-frame clones alone and lacks a portion of them. This table holds about 930,000 clones, roughly a sixth found once. Sequencing input: naive CD4+ T cells from blood. Source of these receptors: a woman aged 18 to 35 in good health. CDR3s include the opening cysteine and the closing phenylalanine or tryptophan. Each record gives: CDR3 protein, CDR3 DNA, clone size, D gene, J gene, CDR3 length, V gene. The D gene is left open where the match is weak. Clone size is stated in some rows and not others, as once, few, many or a class when expanded.

CASSQGQTTNEKLFF TGCGCCAGCAGCCAAGGACAGACAACTAATGAAAAACTGTTTTTT few . TRBJ1-4 15 TRBV4-3
CASSQETGPYNEQFF TGTGCCAGCAGCCAAGAGACAGGGCCCTACAATGAGCAGTTCTTC few TRBD1 TRBJ2-1 15 TRBV4-2
CASSLSQETEAFF TGTGCCAGCAGCTTGTCACAGGAGACTGAAGCTTTCTTT many . TRBJ1-1 13 TRBV7-9
CASKRLINADTQYF TGTGCCAGCAAGAGGTTGATAAATGCAGATACGCAGTATTTT . . TRBJ2-3 14 TRBV6-5
CASSQEAGSYGYTF TGCGCCAGCAGCCAAGAAGCCGGAAGCTATGGCTACACCTTC . . TRBJ1-2 14 TRBV4-3
CSVARDTLGETQYF TGCAGCGTGGCTCGGGACACCCTGGGGGAGACCCAGTACTTC . . TRBJ2-5 14 TRBV29-1
CASEASGANVLTF TGTGCCAGCGAGGCCTCTGGGGCCAACGTCCTGACTTTC . . TRBJ2-6 13 TRBV6-6
CASSSLGATNEKLFF TGTGCCAGCAGTTCATTGGGGGCAACTAATGAAAAACTGTTTTTT few . TRBJ1-4 15 TRBV28
CASSLPRYGYTF TGTGCCAGCAGTCTCCCGAGGTATGGCTACACCTTC . . TRBJ1-2 12 TRBV28
CASSQPRQGWVTEAFF TGTGCCAGCAGCCAACCCAGACAGGGTTGGGTCACTGAAGCTTTCTTT few TRBD1 TRBJ1-1 16 TRBV11-2
CASSTRPAFTDTQYF TGTGCCAGCAGCACCCGCCCAGCATTCACAGATACGCAGTATTTT few . TRBJ2-3 15 TRBV9
CAISGGTGNEEAFF TGTGCCATCAGTGGAGGCACAGGGAACGAAGAAGCTTTCTTT . . TRBJ1-1 14 TRBV10-3
CASSPHRAGGGDTQYF TGTGCCAGCAGCCCCCACCGGGCGGGAGGAGGAGATACGCAGTATTTT . TRBD2 TRBJ2-3 16 TRBV7-2
CSASGGSEQFF TGCAGTGCTAGCGGGGGAAGTGAGCAGTTCTTC few . TRBJ2-1 11 TRBV20-1
CASSLAQGAGGAYNEQFF TGTGCCAGCAGCTTGGCCCAGGGAGCGGGAGGCGCCTACAATGAGCAGTTCTTC once TRBD2 TRBJ2-1 18 TRBV4-2
CSGGRLNTEAFF TGTTCGGGCGGACGCCTGAACACTGAAGCTTTCTTT few . TRBJ1-1 12 TRBV2
CASSLGTGVQVETQYF TGCGCCAGCAGCTTGGGGACAGGGGTCCAAGTGGAGACCCAGTACTTC . TRBD1 TRBJ2-5 16 TRBV5-1
CASMHTMYNEQFF TGTGCCAGCATGCATACTATGTACAATGAGCAGTTCTTC . . TRBJ2-1 13 TRBV7-9
CASSREFSYNEQFF TGTGCCAGTTCTAGGGAATTCTCCTACAATGAGCAGTTCTTC few . TRBJ2-1 14 TRBV19
CASSSTPGGASHEQFF TGTGCCAGCAGCTCAACCCCGGGAGGCGCTTCCCATGAGCAGTTCTTC . TRBD2 TRBJ2-1 16 TRBV7-9
CASSQGQGASGANVLTF TGTGCCAGCAGCCAAGGGCAGGGGGCTTCTGGGGCCAACGTCCTGACTTTC few TRBD1 TRBJ2-6 17 TRBV4-2
CAIRLGQENTEAFF TGTGCCATCAGATTAGGACAGGAGAACACTGAAGCTTTCTTT . TRBD1 TRBJ1-1 14 TRBV10-3
CASNSFGGTPQHF TGTGCCAGTAATTCGTTCGGTGGGACGCCCCAGCATTTT . . TRBJ1-5 13 TRBV19